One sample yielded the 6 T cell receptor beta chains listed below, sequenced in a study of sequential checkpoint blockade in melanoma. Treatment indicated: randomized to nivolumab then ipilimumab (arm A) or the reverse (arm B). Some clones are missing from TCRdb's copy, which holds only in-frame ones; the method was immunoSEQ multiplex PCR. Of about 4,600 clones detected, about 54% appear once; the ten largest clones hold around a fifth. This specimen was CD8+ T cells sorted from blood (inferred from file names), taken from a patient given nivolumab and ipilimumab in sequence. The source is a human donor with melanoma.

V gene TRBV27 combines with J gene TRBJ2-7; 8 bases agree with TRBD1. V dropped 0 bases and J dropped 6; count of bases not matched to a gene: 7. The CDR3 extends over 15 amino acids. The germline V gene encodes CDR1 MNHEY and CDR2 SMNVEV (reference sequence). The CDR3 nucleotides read TGTGCCAGCAGTTTATCGGACAGGGTGAGAGCCGAGCAGTACTTC. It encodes CASSLSDRVRAEQYF.

In DNA, the CDR3 is TGCGCCAGCAGCTCCGGGACTCTTAACTACGAGCAGTACTTC. This sequence encodes CASSSGTLNYEQYF. The chain links TRBV5-1 to TRBJ2-5; D perhaps matches TRBD2 (6 bases). TRBJ2-7 explains the end of the DNA better; the J call may be wrong. From germline, CDR1 is SGHRS and CDR2 YFSETQ. The CDR3 length is 14 residues.

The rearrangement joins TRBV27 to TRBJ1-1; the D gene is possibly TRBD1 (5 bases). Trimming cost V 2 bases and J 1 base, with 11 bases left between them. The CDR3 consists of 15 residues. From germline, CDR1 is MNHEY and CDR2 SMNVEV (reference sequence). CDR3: CASSLSGGGNTEAFF. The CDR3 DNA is TGTGCCAGCAGTTTAAGTGGGGGGGGGAACACTGAAGCTTTCTTT.

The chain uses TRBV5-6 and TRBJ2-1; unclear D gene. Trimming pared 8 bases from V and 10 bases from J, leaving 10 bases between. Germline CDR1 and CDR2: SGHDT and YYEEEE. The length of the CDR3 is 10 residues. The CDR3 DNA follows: TGTGCCAGTGGATCCGGGGAGCAGTTCTTC. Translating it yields CASGSGEQFF.

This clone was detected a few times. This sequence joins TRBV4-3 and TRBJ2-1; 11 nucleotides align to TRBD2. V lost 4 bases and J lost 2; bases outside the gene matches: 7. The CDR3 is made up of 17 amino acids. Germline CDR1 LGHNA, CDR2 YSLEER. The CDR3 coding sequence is TGCGCCAGCAGCCGAACCGGGACTAGCGGCGCCTACAATGAGCAGTTCTTC. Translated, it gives CASSRTGTSGAYNEQFF.

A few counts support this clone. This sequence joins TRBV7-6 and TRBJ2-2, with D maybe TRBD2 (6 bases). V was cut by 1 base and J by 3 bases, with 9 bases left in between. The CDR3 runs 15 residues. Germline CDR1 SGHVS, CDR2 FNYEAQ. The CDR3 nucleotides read TGTGCCAGCAGCTTAGATCCGGGGGACACCGGGGAGCTGTTTTTT. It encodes CASSLDPGDTGELFF. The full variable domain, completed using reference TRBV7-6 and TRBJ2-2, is GAGVSQSPRYKVTKRGQDVALRCDPISGHVSLYWYRQALGQGPEFLTYFNYEAQQDKSGLPNDRFSAERPEGSISTLTIQRTEQRDSAMYRCASSLDPGDTGELFFGEGSRLTVL.